The rows below give T cell receptor beta chains drawn from one sample of a study of blood T cell repertoires in COVID-19. Assay used: immunoSEQ multiplex PCR; TCRdb lists only in-frame clones, some missing. This sample has about 200,000 clones, with 81% found just once. Specimen: peripheral blood. These receptors were collected from a woman older than 75 with acute or convalescent COVID-19. Each CDR3 is given with its conserved first and last residue. The D gene is left open where the match is weak. Expanded clones are given a class, and other clones once, few, many or no size at all.

TRBV7-3	.	TRBJ1-2	.	CASSPHGGLGGYTF	TGTGCCAGCAGCCCGCACGGGGGGCTGGGAGGCTACACCTTC
TRBV5-6	.	TRBJ1-1	.	CASSSGGGGTEAFF	TGTGCCAGCAGCAGTGGCGGGGGAGGGACTGAAGCTTTCTTT
TRBV11-3	few	TRBJ2-3	.	CASSRRGTDTQYF	TGTGCCAGCAGCCGGAGGGGCACAGATACGCAGTATTTT
TRBV5-8	.	TRBJ2-5	TRBD1	CASSLEGTGVKETQYF	TGTGCCAGCAGCTTGGAAGGGACAGGGGTCAAAGAGACCCAGTACTTC
TRBV4-2	once	TRBJ2-5	TRBD1	CASSPTGEQETQYF	TGTGCCAGCAGCCCGACAGGGGAACAAGAGACCCAGTACTTC
TRBV11-2	once	TRBJ2-7	.	CASSLDRRSYEQYF	TGTGCCAGCAGCTTAGACCGCAGGTCCTACGAGCAGTACTTC
TRBV7-2	.	TRBJ2-1	TRBD2	CASSLLAGGLGNEQFF	TGTGCCAGCAGCCTACTAGCGGGGGGGCTGGGGAATGAGCAGTTCTTC
TRBV7-3	.	TRBJ2-3	.	CASSPGLASTDTQYF	TGTGCCAGCAGCCCGGGACTCGCAAGCACAGATACGCAGTATTTT
TRBV7-9	.	TRBJ2-7	.	CASSQGPGRVYEQYF	TGTGCCAGCTCCCAGGGGCCTGGGAGGGTCTACGAGCAGTACTTC
TRBV28	.	TRBJ2-6	TRBD1	CASRKGAVGANVLTF	TGTGCCAGCCGGAAGGGGGCGGTGGGGGCCAACGTCCTGACTTTC
TRBV28	.	TRBJ1-1	.	CASSFLTENTEAFF	TGTGCCAGCAGTTTCCTAACAGAGAACACTGAAGCTTTCTTT
TRBV7-7	.	TRBJ1-1	.	CASSQLPRGKTEAFF	TGTGCCAGCAGCCAATTACCAAGGGGGAAGACTGAAGCTTTCTTT
TRBV3-1/TRBV3-2	once	TRBJ2-1	TRBD2	CASSQGSSGSFVRVNEQFF	TGTGCCAGCAGCCAAGGGTCTAGCGGGAGCTTCGTACGGGTAAATGAGCAGTTCTTC
TRBV19	.	TRBJ2-2	.	CASSNPRGWGTGELFF	TGTGCCAGTAGTAACCCCCGGGGGTGGGGGACCGGGGAGCTGTTTTTT
TRBV6-2/TRBV6-3	.	TRBJ2-7	TRBD2	CASSLLGLADYEQYF	TGTGCCAGCAGTCTCCTGGGACTAGCGGACTACGAGCAGTACTTC
TRBV6-5	.	TRBJ1-3	.	CASSPPAGSGNTIYF	TGTGCCAGCAGCCCACCGGCGGGCTCTGGAAACACCATATATTTT
TRBV12-3/TRBV12-4	.	TRBJ1-2	.	CASSRGGGYTF	TGTGCCAGCAGCCGGGGGGGTGGCTACACCTTC
TRBV5-1	.	TRBJ1-1	.	CASTSVGHSNTEAFF	TGCGCCAGCACATCTGTTGGACATTCGAACACTGAAGCTTTCTTT
TRBV20-1	.	TRBJ1-2	.	CSASDGGANYGYTF	TGCAGTGCTAGTGATGGGGGCGCAAACTATGGCTACACCTTC
TRBV5-1	once	TRBJ2-3	TRBD2	CASSTGTNTDTQYF	TGCGCCAGCAGCACCGGGACTAACACAGATACGCAGTATTTT
TRBV7-3	.	TRBJ2-1	.	CASSLRPGGNEQFF	TGTGCCAGCAGCTTAAGGCCCGGAGGCAATGAGCAGTTCTTC
TRBV2	.	TRBJ2-7	TRBD2	CASRLAGGIYEQYF	TGTGCCAGCAGATTAGCGGGGGGGATCTACGAGCAGTACTTC
TRBV5-1	.	TRBJ2-3	TRBD1	CASSLEGRGQDTQYF	TGCGCCAGCAGCTTGGAGGGCAGGGGGCAGGATACGCAGTATTTT
TRBV10-3	.	TRBJ1-5	TRBD1	CASGQGDQPQHF	TGTGCCTCCGGACAGGGGGATCAGCCCCAGCATTTT
TRBV6-5	.	TRBJ1-2	.	CASPKWDNMNYGYTF	TGTGCCAGCCCGAAGTGGGACAACATGAACTATGGCTACACCTTC
TRBV3-1/TRBV3-2	.	TRBJ2-7	.	CASSQDGVSREQYF	TGTGCCAGCAGCCAAGACGGGGTAAGTCGCGAGCAGTACTTC
TRBV28	once	TRBJ1-5	.	CASCRGGQPQHF	TGTGCCAGCTGCCGGGGAGGGCAGCCCCAGCATTTT
TRBV2	.	TRBJ2-7	.	CASSEHSSSSEQYF	TGTGCCAGCAGTGAGCATTCTTCTAGTTCCGAGCAGTACTTC
TRBV13	.	TRBJ2-7	.	CASSLVRDEQYF	TGTGCCAGCAGCTTAGTGAGGGACGAGCAGTACTTC
TRBV4-1	.	TRBJ1-5	.	CASSYRAGDSNQPQHF	TGCGCCAGCAGTTACAGGGCGGGGGATAGCAATCAGCCCCAGCATTTT
TRBV3-1/TRBV3-2	few	TRBJ1-1	.	CASSQVGATEAFF	TGTGCCAGCAGCCAAGTAGGGGCCACTGAAGCTTTCTTT
TRBV6-6	.	TRBJ1-6	TRBD1	CASSDRESGHSPLHF	TGTGCCAGCAGCGACAGGGAGTCGGGACATTCACCCCTCCACTTT
TRBV7-9	.	TRBJ1-2	TRBD1	CASSLSGQGANGYTF	TGTGCCAGCAGCTTAAGCGGACAGGGGGCTAATGGCTACACCTTC
TRBV5-6	.	TRBJ2-7	.	CASSLGGGGGHEQYF	TGTGCCAGCAGCCTGGGAGGGGGGGGTGGCCACGAGCAGTACTTC
TRBV4-2	.	TRBJ1-6	.	CASSQDMTKRAPLHF	TGTGCCAGCAGCCAAGATATGACTAAAAGGGCACCCCTCCACTTT
TRBV3-1/TRBV3-2	once	TRBJ2-7	.	CASSQITGYEQYF	TGTGCCAGCAGCCAGATCACGGGATACGAGCAGTACTTC
TRBV11-1	.	TRBJ1-1	.	CASSRGGRGTNTEAFF	TGTGCCAGCAGCCGTGGGGGCCGGGGTACGAACACTGAAGCTTTCTTT
TRBV3-1/TRBV3-2	once	TRBJ1-1	.	CASSQDRSGSLRTEAFF	TGTGCCAGCAGCCAAGATAGGTCAGGGTCCCTACGAACTGAAGCTTTCTTT
TRBV11-1	.	TRBJ2-1	.	CASSFTGSAPDEQFF	TGTGCCAGCAGCTTTACAGGGTCCGCCCCTGATGAGCAGTTCTTC
TRBV3-1/TRBV3-2	.	TRBJ2-1	.	CASSPQPRGNEQFF	TGTGCCAGCAGCCCCCAACCGAGGGGGAATGAGCAGTTCTTC
TRBV19	few	TRBJ2-5	.	CASSIDLTMRQETQYF	TGTGCCAGTAGTATAGATCTTACCATGCGTCAAGAGACCCAGTACTTC
TRBV7-8	.	TRBJ2-3	TRBD1	CASSSGATGGDTDTQYF	TGTGCCAGCAGCTCCGGGGCGACAGGGGGGGACACAGATACGCAGTATTTT
TRBV7-8	.	TRBJ2-7	.	CASSLGVGPSSYEQYF	TGTGCCAGCAGCTTAGGTGTGGGGCCCAGCTCCTACGAGCAGTACTTC
TRBV20-1	.	TRBJ2-1	TRBD2	CSASNSGRLGGEQFF	TGCAGTGCTAGTAATAGCGGGAGGTTAGGCGGTGAGCAGTTCTTC
TRBV27	once	TRBJ2-7	.	CASSLGSAYEQYF	TGTGCCAGCAGTTTGGGCAGTGCCTACGAGCAGTACTTC
TRBV29-1	.	TRBJ2-3	.	CSVRDTTHTDTQYF	TGCAGCGTTCGGGACACCACTCACACAGATACGCAGTATTTT
TRBV21-1	.	TRBJ1-6	.	CASSLPLHF	TGTGCCAGCAGCCTGCCCCTCCACTTT
TRBV3-1/TRBV3-2	few	TRBJ1-2	.	CASSLWDKSYGYTF	TGTGCCAGCAGCCTTTGGGACAAATCCTATGGCTACACCTTC
TRBV18	few	TRBJ1-6	.	CASSPLQGSNSPLHF	TGTGCCAGCTCACCTCTACAGGGATCGAATTCACCCCTCCACTTT
TRBV5-1	.	TRBJ2-3	.	CASSPHRTTLSTDTQYF	TGCGCCAGCAGCCCCCACCGGACTACACTGAGCACAGATACGCAGTATTTT
TRBV27	few	TRBJ2-5	TRBD2	CASSGTRPGLAGQETQYF	TGTGCCAGCAGTGGAACTCGCCCGGGACTAGCGGGACAAGAGACCCAGTACTTC
TRBV21-1	.	TRBJ1-3	.	CASSLDRGQRNTIYF	TGTGCCAGCAGCCTGGACAGGGGGCAAAGAAACACCATATATTTT
TRBV5-1	few	TRBJ2-1	TRBD1	CASSTGTGDRNNEQFF	TGCGCCAGCAGCACAGGGACAGGGGATCGGAACAATGAGCAGTTCTTC
TRBV7-2	.	TRBJ2-1	TRBD1	CASSPWTGSSNEQFF	TGTGCCAGCAGCCCATGGACAGGTTCGTCCAATGAGCAGTTCTTC
TRBV5-4	once	TRBJ1-3	TRBD1	CASSQDRAAGNTIYF	TGTGCCAGCAGCCAGGACAGGGCGGCTGGAAACACCATATATTTT